Listed here are 14 T cell receptor beta chains from one sample, sequenced in a study of T cell clones after liver transplantation (dated by TCRdb to between 2017 and 2020). Library construction relied on the immunoSEQ multiplex PCR assay. TCRdb stores this immuneACCESS table with in-frame sequences only. Part of the clones is absent; in the studies checked, under half of the shortfall reflects unresolved V genes, and no reason is known for the rest. In all, the sample holds about 11,000 clones, and 60% to 85% of those were seen once. The ten largest clones represent about 23% of the sample. The sequenced sample was CD4+ T cells from blood, obtained almost 33 months after liver transplant. The receptors derive from a human patient who received a liver transplant. After a transplant, the graft donor may have provided part of the T cells.

The chain couples TRBV6-1 to TRBJ2-3; TRBD2 aligns across 9 bases. Per germline, CDR1 MNHNS and CDR2 SASEGT. J lost 2 bases, V lost 7 bases, and 7 bases had no gene match. This CDR3 contains 15 residues. The CDR3, as DNA: TGTGCCAGCATTCCGACTAGCGGCTTCACAGATACGCAGTATTTT. Its protein is CASIPTSGFTDTQYF.

J is TRBJ1-2 and V is TRBV4-3; no clear D gene. This CDR3 has 17 residues. Germline-derived CDR1 and CDR2 are LGHNA and YSLEER. The V end lost 0 bases, the J end lost 3 bases, and 17 bases lay between the germline ends. The CDR3 DNA sequence: TGCGCCAGCAGCCAAGAAGAGGTTCCGGGCTCGTACTATGGCTACACCTTC. Translation: CASSQEEVPGSYYGYTF.

The chain joins TRBV7-2 to TRBJ2-1; D gene unclear. Germline V CDR1 and CDR2: SGHTA, FQGNSA. The CDR3 runs to 12 residues. Trimming left V 4 bases short and J 4 bases short, with 5 bases between. This CDR3 reads CASSSFYNEQFF. CDR3 sequence (DNA): TGTGCCAGCAGCTCTTTTTACAATGAGCAGTTCTTC. Complete variable domain (other parts from reference TRBV7-2 and TRBJ2-1): GAGVSQSPSNKVTEKGKDVELRCDPISGHTALYWYRQSLGQGLEFLIYFQGNSAPDKSGLPSDRFSAERTGGSVSTLTIQRTQQEDSAVYLCASSSFYNEQFFGPGTRLTVL.

V and J are TRBV29-1 and TRBJ2-1, with 7 positions matching TRBD1. This CDR3 is 13 amino acids long. Per the germline V gene, CDR1 is SQVTM and CDR2 is ANQGSEA. J was trimmed by 8 bases and V by 8 bases; bases with no gene match: 12. The CDR3 bases are TGCAGCTACCAGGGGGAGTCGTCCCATGAGCAGTTCTTC. Translation: CSYQGESSHEQFF.

This clone was found once. The chain employs TRBV19 and TRBJ2-7, with 8 bases lining up with TRBD1. Per the germline V gene, CDR1 is LNHDA and CDR2 is SQIVND (reference sequence). Unmatched junction bases numbered 5, after V lost 5 bases and J lost 2 bases. The CDR3 runs 14 residues. CDR3 protein: CASSQSGQAYEQYF. The CDR3 DNA reads TGTGCCAGTAGTCAATCGGGACAGGCCTACGAGCAGTACTTC.

The J gene is TRBJ2-7, the V gene TRBV4-2, with 8 bases matching TRBD1. Germline trimming cut 2 bases from V and 5 bases from J; bases unmatched to any gene: 5. CDR1 and CDR2 (germline): LGHNA, YNFKEQ. The CDR3 is 14 amino acids. The CDR3: CASSQWTGNHEQYF. The CDR3 region has the DNA TGTGCCAGCAGCCAATGGACAGGGAACCACGAGCAGTACTTC.

The chain recombines TRBV30 with TRBJ2-1; 9 bases align to TRBD2. This CDR3 comprises 14 residues. The germline V gene encodes CDR1 GTSNPN and CDR2 SVGIG (reference sequence). V was pared by 3 bases and J by 7 bases, with 7 bases of the junction left unmatched. CDR3 loop: CAWSVAGAGNEQFF. CDR3 in DNA: TGTGCCTGGAGCGTAGCGGGAGCTGGGAATGAGCAGTTCTTC.

By its share, this clone is large (0.1 to 1%). The V and J genes are TRBV7-9 and TRBJ2-7; D gene uncertain. This CDR3 has 13 residues. V was cut by 8 bases and J by 0 bases, with 11 bases left in between. CDR1 is SEHNR, CDR2 FQNEAQ, per germline (reference sequence). The CDR3 protein is CASRSEISYEQYF. The CDR3 DNA reads as TGTGCCAGCCGCTCAGAGATCTCCTACGAGCAGTACTTC.

The chain couples TRBV7-9 to TRBJ2-1; D uncertain. V gave up 5 bases and J gave up 8 bases, with 10 bases separating them. The CDR3 is made up of 12 amino acids. The germline CDR1 and CDR2 sequences are SEHNR and FQNEAQ (reference sequence). CDR3 sequence: CASSLYGDEQFF. The CDR3 nucleotides are TGTGCCAGCAGCCTCTATGGGGATGAGCAGTTCTTC.

The chain uses TRBV4-1 and TRBJ1-2, with TRBD1 as a possible D gene (5 bases). The CDR3 contains 18 residues. V dropped 0 bases and J dropped 0 bases, with 17 bases sitting between them. Germline CDR1 is MGHRA and CDR2 is YSYEKL. The CDR3 spells CASSQDSDSAEPNYGYTF. CDR3 sequence (DNA): TGCGCCAGCAGCCAAGATAGTGACAGTGCCGAGCCTAACTATGGCTACACCTTC.

The J gene is TRBJ1-2, the V gene TRBV18; perhaps TRBD1 as D (6 bases). The CDR3 totals 16 residues. V was trimmed by 2 bases and J by 2 bases, leaving 15 bases between them. CDR1 and CDR2 (germline): KGHSH, LQKENI. The CDR3 nucleotides read TGTGCCAGCTCACCAAGGGCAGGGGATGAAAACTATGGCTACACCTTC. Translation gives CASSPRAGDENYGYTF.

CDR3 loop: CASSWDTDTQYF. DNA for the CDR3: TGCGCCAGCAGCTGGGACACAGATACGCAGTATTTT. The rearrangement uses TRBV5-1 and TRBJ2-3, with D hard to call. Germline V gives CDR1 SGHRS, CDR2 YFSETQ. This CDR3 comprises 12 residues. Between the trimmed V and J ends, which lost 3 bases and 2 bases, there was a span of 4 bases.

The chain joins TRBV5-1 to TRBJ2-5; D ambiguous. This CDR3 is 14 amino acids long. Trimming removed 2 bases at V and 2 bases at J, with 10 bases between. Germline lookup yields CDR1 SGHRS and CDR2 YFSETQ. CDR3 in amino acids: CASSLMLGQETQYF. As DNA, the CDR3 is TGCGCCAGCAGCTTAATGCTAGGGCAAGAGACCCAGTACTTC.

This clone has a handful of counts. One end of the junction is discordant with germline, which a read error may explain. The chain carries TRBV2 and TRBJ2-5, with 10 bases that match TRBD2. This CDR3 comprises 14 residues. The germline V gene has CDR1 SNHLY and CDR2 FYNNEI. CDR3 DNA sequence: TGTGCCAGCAGTGCCCCTTTGACTAGCGGGTCCAAGGACTTC. Residues: CASSAPLTSGSKDF.